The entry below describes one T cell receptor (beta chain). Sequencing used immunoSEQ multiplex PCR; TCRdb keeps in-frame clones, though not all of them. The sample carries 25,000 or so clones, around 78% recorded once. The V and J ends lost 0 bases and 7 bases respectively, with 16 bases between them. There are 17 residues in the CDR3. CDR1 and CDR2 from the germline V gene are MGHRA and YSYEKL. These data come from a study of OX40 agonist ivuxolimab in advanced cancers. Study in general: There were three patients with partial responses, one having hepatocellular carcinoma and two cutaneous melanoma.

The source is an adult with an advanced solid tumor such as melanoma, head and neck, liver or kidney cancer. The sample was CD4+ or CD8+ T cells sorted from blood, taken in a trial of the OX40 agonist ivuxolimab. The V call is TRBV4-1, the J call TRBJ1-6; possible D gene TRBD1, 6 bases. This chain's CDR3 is CASSQEGGQDSNSPLHF. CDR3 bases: TGCGCCAGCAGCCAAGAGGGGGGGCAGGATTCCAATTCACCCCTCCACTTT.